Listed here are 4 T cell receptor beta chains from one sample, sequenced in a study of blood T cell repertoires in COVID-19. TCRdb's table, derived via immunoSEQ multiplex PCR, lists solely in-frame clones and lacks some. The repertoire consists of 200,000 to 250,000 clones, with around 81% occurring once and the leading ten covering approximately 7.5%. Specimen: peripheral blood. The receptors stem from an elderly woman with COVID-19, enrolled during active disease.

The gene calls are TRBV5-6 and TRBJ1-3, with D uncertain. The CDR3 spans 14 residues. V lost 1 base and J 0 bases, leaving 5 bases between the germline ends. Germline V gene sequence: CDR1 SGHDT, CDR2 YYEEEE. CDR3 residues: CASSLIRSGNTIYF. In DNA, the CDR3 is TGTGCCAGCAGCTTGATCCGCTCTGGAAACACCATATATTTT.

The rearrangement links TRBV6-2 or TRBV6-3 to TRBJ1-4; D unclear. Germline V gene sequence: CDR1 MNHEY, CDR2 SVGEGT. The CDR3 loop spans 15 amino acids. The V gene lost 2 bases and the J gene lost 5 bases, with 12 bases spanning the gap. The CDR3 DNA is TGTGCCAGCAGTTACCCGAGGAACCAGAATGAAAAACTGTTTTTT. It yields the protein CASSYPRNQNEKLFF.

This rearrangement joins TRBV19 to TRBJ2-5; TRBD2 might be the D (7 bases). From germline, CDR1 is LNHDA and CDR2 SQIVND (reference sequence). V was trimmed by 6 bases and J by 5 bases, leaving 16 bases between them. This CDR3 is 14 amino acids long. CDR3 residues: CASREGGTGETQYF. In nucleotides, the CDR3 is TGTGCCAGTAGAGAGGGGGGGACCGGGGAGACCCAGTACTTC.

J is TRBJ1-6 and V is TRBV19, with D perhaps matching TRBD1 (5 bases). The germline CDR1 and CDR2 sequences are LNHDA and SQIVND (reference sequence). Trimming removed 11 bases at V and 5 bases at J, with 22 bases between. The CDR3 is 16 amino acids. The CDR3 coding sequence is TGTGCCTCATCGCGAGGCGGGGCTCGGAATAATTCACCCCTCCACTTT. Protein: CASSRGGARNNSPLHF.